This record looks at one T cell receptor (beta chain) sequence and its context. The data originate from a study of radiotherapy plus CTLA-4 blockade in lung cancer. Enrolled patients, whose metastatic non-small-cell lung cancer was chemo-refractory, received focal radiation plus CTLA-4 blockade with ipilimumab. This CDR3 has 14 residues. Per germline, CDR1 GTSNPN and CDR2 SVGIG (reference sequence). J was trimmed by 6 bases and V by 4 bases; bases with no gene match: 9. Assay: immunoSEQ multiplex PCR; the TCRdb copy retains only in-frame clones and omits some. The profile covers 90,000 to 100,000 clones, with about 90% appearing a single time and 4% to 6% taken by the ten largest.

This TCR derives from a human donor with non-small cell lung cancer that progressed on radiotherapy plus ipilimumab. J is TRBJ2-3 and V is TRBV30, with 8 nucleotides matching TRBD1. The material was peripheral blood, obtained from a patient treated with radiotherapy plus ipilimumab. CDR3 residues: CAWTSGGASDTQYF. The CDR3 DNA follows: TGTGCCTGGACTTCAGGGGGCGCTTCGGATACGCAGTATTTT.